The 20 T cell receptor beta chains listed next were all sequenced from one sample in a study of CD8+ T cells in alopecia areata. The authors extracted RNA and reverse transcribed it into cDNA as the sequencing template. The protocol was immunoSEQ multiplex PCR, while the TCRdb copy is restricted to in-frame clones and leaves out a portion. Among under 150,000 clones listed, around 62% were seen once. Sequencing was done on a sample of CD8+ T cells sorted from blood. The receptors originated from a human donor in good health.

In this sample, this clone turned up a few times. V gene TRBV27 combines with J gene TRBJ1-5; D gene ambiguous. Germline CDR1 reads MNHEY; CDR2 reads SMNVEV (reference sequence). V was clipped by 5 bases and J by 6 bases, with 11 bases between them. The CDR3 contains 13 residues. The CDR3 here is CASSPRGVQPQHF. The CDR3 coding sequence is TGTGCCAGCAGTCCACGAGGCGTTCAGCCCCAGCATTTT.

The chain joins TRBV29-1 to TRBJ2-1; 9 bases fit TRBD2. Per germline, CDR1 SQVTM and CDR2 ANQGSEA. V lost 1 base and J lost 4; bases outside the gene matches: 2. This CDR3 is 14 amino acids long. The DNA of the CDR3 is TGCAGCGTTGAAGGACTAGCGGCTTACAATGAGCAGTTCTTC. The encoded protein is CSVEGLAAYNEQFF.

The V call is TRBV27, the J call TRBJ2-7, with 8 bases fitting TRBD1. Trimming removed 6 bases from V and 1 base from J; junction bases left unmatched: 14. The CDR3 length is 17 residues. CDR1 is MNHEY and CDR2 is SMNVEV in the germline V gene (reference sequence). The CDR3 loop reads CASSLSSYRTGSYEQYF. CDR3 bases: TGTGCCAGCAGCCTCAGCAGTTATCGGACAGGGTCCTACGAGCAGTACTTC.

The V and J genes are TRBV19 and TRBJ1-1; D not resolved. The ends were cut back, 4 bases at V and 4 bases at J, with 10 bases in the middle. The length of the CDR3 is 13 residues. CDR1 and CDR2 (germline): LNHDA, SQIVND (reference sequence). The CDR3 loop reads CASSTYKGTEAFF. The CDR3 region has the DNA TGTGCCAGTAGTACGTACAAGGGCACTGAAGCTTTCTTT.

CDR3 region: CASAPPGSGNTIYF. Here the CDR3 DNA reads TGTGCCAGCGCTCCGCCAGGCTCTGGAAACACCATATATTTT. The chain is built from TRBV27 and TRBJ1-3; D is ambiguous. This CDR3 comprises 14 residues. Germline-derived CDR1 and CDR2 are MNHEY and SMNVEV (reference sequence). V was clipped by 8 bases and J by 0 bases, with 11 bases between them.

The chain recombines TRBV4-1 with TRBJ2-3; 12 nucleotides match TRBD2. The CDR3 consists of 16 residues. Germline CDR1 is MGHRA and CDR2 is YSYEKL. V shed 2 bases, J shed 4 bases, and the junction held 4 bases outside the gene matches. CDR3 residues: CASSQRSSGRADTQYF. The CDR3 region has the DNA TGCGCCAGCAGCCAAAGATCTAGCGGGAGGGCAGATACGCAGTATTTT.

The table lists this clone with a count of one. This chain connects TRBV5-1 to TRBJ2-7; no firm D call. V lost 2 bases and J lost 0, with 6 bases in between. Germline V gene sequence: CDR1 SGHRS, CDR2 YFSETQ. The CDR3 consists of 13 residues. For the CDR3, the DNA is TGCGCCAGCAGCTTCGCCTACTCCTACGAGCAGTACTTC. Protein sequence: CASSFAYSYEQYF.

The rearrangement uses TRBV29-1 and TRBJ2-1; TRBD2 matches 8 bases. The ends lost 3 bases at V and 2 bases at J; junction bases unmatched: 12. Per germline, CDR1 SQVTM and CDR2 ANQGSEA. This CDR3 region has 17 residues. DNA for the CDR3: TGCAGCGTTGAGGGGTTTGAGCGGGAGAACGCCTACAATGAGCAGTTCTTC. As protein: CSVEGFERENAYNEQFF.

The V and J genes are TRBV6-5 and TRBJ1-5, with 7 bases aligning to TRBD1. The ends lost 2 bases at V and 6 bases at J; junction bases unmatched: 4. CDR1 and CDR2 from the germline V gene are MNHEY and SVGAGI. The CDR3 runs to 14 residues. The CDR3 region has the DNA TGTGCCAGCAGTTACCGACAGGGAGGTCAGCCCCAGCATTTT. It specifies CASSYRQGGQPQHF.

The genes are TRBV30 and TRBJ1-4; the D is unclear. Germline CDR1 GTSNPN, CDR2 SVGIG (reference sequence). Trimming removed 0 bases from V and 13 bases from J, with 9 bases in between. The CDR3 has 11 residues. CDR3 in amino acids: CAWSVTGRLFF. DNA for the CDR3: TGTGCCTGGAGTGTAACGGGCCGACTGTTTTTT.

The CDR3 protein is CASSGNSVDEQFF. The CDR3 region has the DNA TGTGCCAGCAGCGGGAACAGTGTCGATGAGCAGTTCTTC. This chain links TRBV9 with TRBJ2-1; D call uncertain. The CDR3 contains 13 residues. V lost 3 bases, J lost 8 bases, and 12 bases lay in between. CDR1 is SGDLS and CDR2 is YYNGEE in the germline V gene.

In this sample, this clone turned up a few times. The gene calls are TRBV5-5 and TRBJ1-5; no clear D. This CDR3 is 15 amino acids long. Germline CDR1 and CDR2: SGHKS and YYEKEE (reference sequence). Trimming shortened V by 4 bases and J by 1 base, and 12 bases separated the two germline ends. CDR3 protein: CASSPLGASNQPQHF. The DNA for the CDR3 is TGTGCCAGCAGCCCCCTGGGAGCCAGCAATCAGCCCCAGCATTTT.

V gene TRBV18 combines with J gene TRBJ2-1, with 10 bases matching TRBD2. The V gene end was trimmed by 1 base and the J gene end by 7 bases; junction bases not matched to a gene: 10. Germline V lookup: CDR1 KGHSH, CDR2 LQKENI. CDR3 length equals 17 residues. For the CDR3, the DNA is TGTGCCAGCTCACCACAACTAGCGGGACTCAGTGGGAATGAGCAGTTCTTC. Amino acid sequence: CASSPQLAGLSGNEQFF.

J is TRBJ2-6 and V is TRBV28; D possibly corresponds to TRBD1 (5 bases). The germline gives CDR1 MDHEN, CDR2 SYDVKM. The length of the CDR3 is 15 residues. V lost 2 bases to trimming and J lost 3 bases, with 8 bases between them. CDR3 DNA: TGTGCCAGCAGTTTAGGAACAGGTGGGGCCAACGTCCTGACTTTC. This encodes CASSLGTGGANVLTF. The whole variable domain, filled in from reference TRBV28 and TRBJ2-6, reads DVKVTQSSRYLVKRTGEKVFLECVQDMDHENMFWYRQDPGLGLRLIYFSYDVKMKEKGDIPEGYSVSREKKERFSLILESASTNQTSMYLCASSLGTGGANVLTFGAGSRLTVL.

This chain connects TRBV2 to TRBJ2-1, with a weak D call TRBD2 (8 bases). Germline assignment: CDR1 SNHLY and CDR2 FYNNEI. The CDR3 loop spans 15 amino acids. The V and J ends lost 0 bases and 11 bases respectively, with 17 bases between them. The CDR3: CASSEARGTRLQQFF. The CDR3 DNA sequence: TGTGCCAGCAGTGAAGCCAGGGGGACTAGACTCCAGCAGTTCTTC.

V and J are TRBV6-6 and TRBJ2-2, with D unclear. CDR3 length equals 14 residues. Trimming removed 7 bases at V and 1 base at J, with 10 bases between. Germline V CDR1 and CDR2: MNHNY, SVGAGI (reference sequence). The CDR3 is CASNPRLNTGELFF. CDR3 nucleotides: TGTGCCAGCAACCCCCGCCTGAACACCGGGGAGCTGTTTTTT.

J is TRBJ1-1 and V is TRBV20-1; possibly TRBD1 for D (5 bases). Germline assignment: CDR1 DFQATT and CDR2 SNEGSKA (reference sequence). The CDR3 spans 11 residues. Trimming stripped 6 bases from V and 5 bases from J, with 10 bases between. The CDR3 loop reads CSAPGRTEAFF. CDR3 DNA sequence: TGCAGTGCCCCAGGGCGGACTGAAGCTTTCTTT.

Only a few counts were recorded for this clone. V is TRBV28 and J is TRBJ2-5, with TRBD2 matching over 7 bases. CDR3 length: 13 amino acids. Losses at the gene ends were 8 bases for V and 2 bases for J; bases not matched to a gene: 5. Germline V gene data show CDR1 as MDHEN and CDR2 as SYDVKM. CDR3 sequence: CASLGTMQETQYF. CDR3 DNA sequence: TGTGCCAGCCTGGGGACTATGCAAGAGACCCAGTACTTC.

This clone was recorded a few times. The chain links TRBV5-6 to TRBJ1-2; D is perhaps TRBD1 (6 bases). CDR1 and CDR2 from the germline V gene are SGHDT and YYEEEE. The CDR3 is 14 residues long. The V end was cut by 1 base, the J end by 6 bases, with 13 bases between. CDR3 in DNA: TGTGCCAGCAGCTTGTCGTGGGACAACGATGGCTACACCTTC. It yields the protein CASSLSWDNDGYTF.

In this sample, this clone turned up a few times. The chain uses TRBV4-1 and TRBJ1-3; D gene uncertain. Between the trimmed V and J ends, which lost 7 bases and 0 bases, there was a span of 10 bases. There are 14 residues in the CDR3. Germline CDR1 reads MGHRA; CDR2 reads YSYEKL. The CDR3 sequence is CASTPVGSGNTIYF. CDR3 bases: TGCGCCAGCACTCCAGTGGGCTCTGGAAACACCATATATTTT.